This passage covers 14 T cell receptor beta chains from one sample sequenced in a study of blood T cell repertoires in COVID-19. Assay used: immunoSEQ multiplex PCR; TCRdb lists only in-frame clones, some missing. The table lists 250,000 or so clones, about 93% of them singletons. The material sequenced was peripheral blood. The receptors derive from a young man with COVID-19, enrolled during active disease.

The chain is built from TRBV6-5 and TRBJ1-1, with D possibly being TRBD1 (6 bases). The CDR3 sequence is 14 residues long. Germline V CDR1 and CDR2: MNHEY, SVGAGI. V was cut by 1 base and J by 3 bases, with 9 bases left in between. The CDR3 nucleotides read TGTGCCAGCAGTTACTGGGGGCCGGACACTGAAGCTTTCTTT. It yields the protein CASSYWGPDTEAFF.

V and J are TRBV6-1 and TRBJ2-1; TRBD2 matches 8 bases. The germline V gene encodes CDR1 MNHNS and CDR2 SASEGT. Trimming at V came to 2 bases and at J to 14 bases, leaving 8 bases not matched to a gene. The CDR3 loop spans 13 amino acids. The CDR3 DNA reads TGTGCCAGCAGTGAAAGGTTCGGGGGGGTCAAGTTCTTC. Its translation: CASSERFGGVKFF.

The J gene is TRBJ2-1, the V gene TRBV2; no definite D call. V was trimmed by 7 bases and J by 5 bases, leaving 6 bases between them. The CDR3 spans 11 residues. Per the germline V gene, CDR1 is SNHLY and CDR2 is FYNNEI. The CDR3 DNA reads as TGTGCCAGCACCTTTCACAATGAGCAGTTCTTC. This encodes CASTFHNEQFF.

The chain is built from TRBV23-1 and TRBJ1-3; no reliable D call. TRBV23-1 is treated as an ORF (open reading frame) with a function not yet certain. The CDR3 has 14 residues. V lost 6 bases and J lost 8, with 17 bases in between. Written as DNA, the CDR3 is TGCGCCAGCAGATCAGGATCCCGGGAGGACACCATATATTTT. This sequence encodes CASRSGSREDTIYF.

V gene TRBV6-1 combines with J gene TRBJ1-6; 9 bases agree with TRBD1. The germline gives CDR1 MNHNS, CDR2 SASEGT. V lost 3 bases, J lost 1 base, and 10 bases stayed unmatched. This CDR3 contains 19 residues. This CDR3 is CASSELRQTGGSYNSPLHF. For the CDR3, the DNA is TGTGCCAGCAGTGAGCTCAGACAGACAGGGGGATCCTATAATTCACCCCTCCACTTT.

The count of this clone is one. The chain is built from TRBV11-2 and TRBJ2-2; possibly TRBD1 for D (6 bases). The V end was cut by 4 bases, the J end by 1 base, with 13 bases between. Germline V lookup: CDR1 SGHAT, CDR2 FQNNGV. The CDR3 has 16 amino acids. The CDR3 DNA sequence: TGTGCCAGCAGCTCCCAGGGACAACTGAACACCGGGGAGCTGTTTTTT. Its protein product is CASSSQGQLNTGELFF.

The chain couples TRBV2 to TRBJ1-5; D not certain. Between the trimmed V and J ends, which lost 6 bases and 0 bases, there was a span of 15 bases. The CDR3 is 16 amino acids. The germline CDR1 and CDR2 sequences are SNHLY and FYNNEI. The CDR3 spells CASRPIEAYSNQPQHF. The CDR3 DNA reads as TGTGCCAGCAGGCCTATCGAAGCCTATAGCAATCAGCCCCAGCATTTT.

V usage is TRBV7-2 and J usage is TRBJ2-3; perhaps TRBD2 as D (6 bases). The V end was cut by 5 bases, the J end by 7 bases, with 16 bases between. The CDR3 runs to 14 residues. Germline CDR1 SGHTA, CDR2 FQGNSA. CDR3 loop: CASSRSGGGNTQYF. The CDR3 region has the DNA TGTGCCAGCAGCCGTAGCGGTGGAGGAAATACGCAGTATTTT.

The V and J genes are TRBV12-5 and TRBJ2-1, with 10 bases matching TRBD2. Trimming at V came to 0 bases and at J to 4 bases, leaving 6 bases not matched to a gene. Germline V lookup: CDR1 LGHNT, CDR2 FRNRAP. CDR3 length equals 17 residues. CDR3 in amino acids: CASGLVAGGTGYNEQFF. In DNA, the CDR3 is TGTGCTAGTGGTTTGGTAGCGGGGGGGACTGGTTACAATGAGCAGTTCTTC.

The chain has TRBV25-1 and TRBJ1-1, with D perhaps matching TRBD1 (6 bases). The length of the CDR3 is 15 residues. V gave up 8 bases and J gave up 1 base, with 17 bases separating them. Germline CDR1 reads MGHDK; CDR2 reads SYGVNS. The CDR3 sequence is CASSRGARRNTEAFF. DNA for the CDR3: TGTGCCAGCTCTCGGGGGGCAAGAAGGAACACTGAAGCTTTCTTT.

A single count supports this clone. V and J are TRBV6-5 and TRBJ2-7; 7 bases are a match to TRBD1. CDR1 is MNHEY and CDR2 is SVGAGI in the germline V gene. The CDR3 runs 15 residues. The J segment lost 0 bases and the V segment lost 6 bases, leaving 8 bases of the junction unmatched. The CDR3 protein is CASSRDRGSSYEQYF. For the CDR3, the DNA is TGTGCCAGCAGCCGGGACAGAGGGAGCTCCTACGAGCAGTACTTC.

This clone was observed a handful of times. The rearrangement uses TRBV19 and TRBJ2-5, with D possibly TRBD2 on 5 matching bases. The ends were cut back, 6 bases at V and 5 bases at J, with 13 bases in the middle. Germline V lookup: CDR1 LNHDA, CDR2 SQIVND (reference sequence). The CDR3 spans 13 residues. The CDR3 here is CASRGRPLETQYF. The CDR3 DNA follows: TGTGCCAGTAGGGGGAGACCCTTGGAGACCCAGTACTTC. The complete variable domain, with remaining parts taken from reference TRBV19 and TRBJ2-5, reads DGGITQSPKYLFRKEGQNVTLSCEQNLNHDAMYWYRQDPGQGLRLIYYSQIVNDFQKGDIAEGYSVSREKKESFPLTVTSAQKNPTAFYLCASRGRPLETQYFGPGTRLLVL.

The gene calls are TRBV3-1 (or the pseudogene TRBV3-2) and TRBJ2-1; 8 bases align to TRBD1. V lost 0 bases, J lost 9 bases, and 7 bases stayed unmatched. The CDR3 sequence is 15 residues long. The germline gives CDR1 LGHDT, CDR2 YNNKEL (reference sequence). Written as DNA, the CDR3 is TGTGCCAGCAGCCAAGACCAGGGGGCGCTCATTGAGCAGTTCTTC. It translates to CASSQDQGALIEQFF.

The rearrangement uses TRBV3-1 (or the pseudogene TRBV3-2) and TRBJ1-3; tentatively, D is TRBD1 (5 bases). The V gene lost 1 base and the J gene lost 4 bases, with 8 bases spanning the gap. There are 14 residues in the CDR3. Germline CDR1 reads LGHDT; CDR2 reads YNNKEL (reference sequence). CDR3 loop: CASSQGQGGNTIYF. CDR3 DNA: TGTGCCAGCAGCCAAGGGCAGGGCGGAAACACCATATATTTT.